This T cell receptor beta chain was found in a study of blood T cell repertoires in COVID-19 (dated by TCRdb to the early 2020s). A note on the overall study: Collaborator samples came from the United States, Italy and Spain and covered acute and convalescent phases of COVID-19. The material from the prospective study consisted of cDNA or gDNA derived from T cells, B-cell-depleted T cells, or PBMCs. Deeply sampled blood TCRbeta repertoires from subjects exposed to, actively infected with, or recovered from COVID-19 were included in the dataset. The repertoires were released in a freely available public database meant as a resource for research on the immune response to SARS-CoV-2. The samples were drawn from the first 160 participants of the ongoing ImmuneRACE study and from about 1,200 subjects provided by 6 global collaborators. A de-identified subject ID, COVID-19 status, age in years and sex were almost always included in the sample metadata. Where HLA class I and class II types were available, the types were taken from metadata supplied by the sample provider, not from assay-based typing.

In this sample, this clone turned up a few times. This receptor's antigen is unknown. No much larger clonotype is one base removed from it; base qualities were not supplied. One collaborating source in Seattle enrolled patients while the patients were actively infected and followed the patients over time throughout the course of disease. Whole blood was collected in K2EDTA tubes by collaborating institutions according to the institutions' own protocols. For TCRbeta analysis, collaborators shipped samples as frozen whole blood, isolated PBMCs, or DNA extracted from either of those sample types. The immunoSEQ Assay, a bias-controlled multiplex PCR, was used to amplify TCRbeta CDR3 regions from genomic DNA. Per the source publication's procedure: Nucleated cell counts per sample were estimated from amplification of reference gene primers within the assay. To quantify the absolute abundance of each unique TCRbeta CDR3 rearrangement, sequence reads were collapsed and filtered. Productive Simpson clonality was computed per sample as the square root of Simpson's diversity index over productive rearrangements. TCRdb carries this immuneACCESS record with in-frame sequences only. Its versions omit some clonotypes, under half of them owing to an unresolved V gene in the studies checked, with the rest unexplained. For V, J and clone size, that table is used; D and trimming come from the DNA. The sample records under 250,000 clones, over 80% of which are singletons. Less than 3.5% of the sample comes from the top ten.

The germline V and J ends show losses of 4 bases and 7 bases respectively, and no gene match explains 0 bases of the junction. From its cysteine to its phenylalanine, the CDR3 spans 11 amino acids. Left in the record is the CDR3 DNA by itself, 33 bases read in frame from the first base. Looking up the germline V gene yields CDR1 MDHEN and CDR2 SYDVKM. Beyond this particular receptor, the publication reports: The amount of clinical and demographic metadata varied by source and participant and was provided uncurated.

This sequence was found in a man aged 25-45 years with COVID-19, enrolled during active disease. The V and J segments used are TRBV28 and TRBJ1-1, with 7 bases in between that match TRBD1. Specimen: peripheral blood. The CDR3 corresponds to CASSWTGEAFF. The DNA is TGTGCCAGCAGTTGGACAGGTGAAGCTTTCTTT.